This TCR beta chain was observed in a study of T-cell memory formation after mild COVID-19. Study overall: Largely donor-specific TCR clusters were found.

The CDR3 sequence is 17 residues long. Germline CDR1 reads SEHNR; CDR2 reads FQNEAQ (reference sequence). The V end lost 5 bases, the J end lost 2 bases, and 18 bases lay between the germline ends. From 5'RACE with constant-segment primers came TCR alpha and TCR beta cDNA libraries that carried sample barcodes and UMIs. MiXCR, applied by TCRdb to the 5' RACE reads, yields one record per CDR3 protein. Counted here are about 200,000 distinct CDR3 sequences, over 9% occurring once; the ten biggest clones make up 3% to 4.5%. Whole-study findings and limits: Contracting clones from day 15 to 85 had balanced CD4/CD8; later expanders favoured CD4+. CD4+ contracting clones lay mainly in CM and EM, CD8+ ones in EMRA.

In its sample, this clonotype was seen many times. The antigen remains undetermined. The TCR was taken from a man younger than 30 who had mild COVID-19 (a few samples of this study predate the infection). Cell type and time point are not known. The chain couples TRBV7-9 to TRBJ2-2; D is possibly TRBD2 (6 bases). The sample taken for sequencing was PBMCs or a T cell subset sorted from them (not recorded which). The CDR3 region has the DNA TGTGCCAGCAGCCTAGGGTTTCTAGCGAAAAACACCGGGGAGCTGTTTTTT. It specifies CASSLGFLAKNTGELFF.